This TCR beta chain was recorded in a study of blood T cell repertoires in COVID-19. Study context: Whether acute or convalescent, the COVID-19 samples came from the United States, Italy and Spain. T cells, B-cell-depleted T cells, or PBMCs supplied cDNA or gDNA.

Germline assignment: CDR1 SGHDN and CDR2 FVKESK. Deletions cut 0 bases from V and 5 bases from J, with 7 bases between. This CDR3 has 13 residues. Authors' processing steps: Reference gene primer amplification yielded estimated nucleated cell counts. Profiling relied on immunoSEQ multiplex PCR, and the TCRdb table lists in-frame clones only, not all of them. Clone size and V and J calls were adopted from that table, with D and trimming inferred from the DNA. This sample has a few hundred thousand clones, with roughly 84% found just once. The sequence came from an elderly woman with active or convalescent COVID-19. This chain connects TRBV14 to TRBJ1-1; D not resolved. Material for sequencing was peripheral blood. CDR3 loop: CASSQDLRTEAFF. CDR3 DNA sequence: TGTGCCAGCAGCCAAGATCTGAGGACTGAAGCTTTCTTT.